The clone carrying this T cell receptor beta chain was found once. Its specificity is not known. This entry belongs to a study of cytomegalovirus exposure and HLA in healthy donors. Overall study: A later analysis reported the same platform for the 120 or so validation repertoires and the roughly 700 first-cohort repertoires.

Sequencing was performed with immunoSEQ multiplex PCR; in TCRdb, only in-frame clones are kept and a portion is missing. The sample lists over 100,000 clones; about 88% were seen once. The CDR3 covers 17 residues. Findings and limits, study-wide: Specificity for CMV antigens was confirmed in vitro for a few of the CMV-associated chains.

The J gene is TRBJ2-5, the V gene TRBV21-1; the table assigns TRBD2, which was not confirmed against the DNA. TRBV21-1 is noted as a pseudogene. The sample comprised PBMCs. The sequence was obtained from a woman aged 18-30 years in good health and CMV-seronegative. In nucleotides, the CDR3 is TGTGCCAGCAGCACCAAAGGACAAGCGGGAGTTGAAGAGACCCAGTACTTC. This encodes CASSTKGQAGVEETQYF.